This TCR beta chain was obtained from a study of T cells in Graves' hyperthyroidism and ophthalmopathy. Study details: Blood was drawn when the patient was first diagnosed and still untreated.

This clonotype was seen only a few times. The CDR3 runs 13 residues. CDR1 and CDR2 from the germline V gene are MNHEY and SVGEGT. The ends were cut back, 6 bases at V and 9 bases at J, with 15 bases in the middle. There were TCR beta CDR3 regions amplified from RNA transcripts. The HTBI set primed first-round TCR CDR3 RT-PCR. TCRdb processed the multiplex PCR reads anew with MiXCR; each CDR3 protein has one entry. The sample gives 500,000 to 650,000 distinct CDR3 sequences, around 13% of which show up once; 11% to 15% is in the top ten. Each diagnosis was grounded in clinical symptoms, serum thyroxine and TRAb, thyroid ultrasound, and orbital computed tomography. PBMCs were collected from an approximately 9.3 ml volume of fresh peripheral blood.

This sequence was found in a middle-aged woman with Graves' hyperthyroidism. Sequenced material: blood. The rearrangement joins TRBV6-2 or TRBV6-3 to TRBJ2-1; TRBD2 is a possible D gene (6 bases). CDR3: CASSSCRDCEQFF. DNA for the CDR3: TGTGCCAGCAGCTCCTGCCGGGACTGTGAGCAGTTCTTC.